This passage covers 4 T cell receptor beta chains from one sample sequenced in a study of T cell repertoires in cytomegalovirus infection. TCRdb recomputed calls from the reads with MiXCR, one row per CDR3 protein. The table lists 160,000 or so distinct CDR3 sequences, about 25% of them singletons, with approximately 11% in the top ten. Sequenced sample: PBMCs. Receptors were obtained from a human donor in good health (CMV status not recorded). Some clones in this sample may be carry-over from other donors' samples.

On this clonotype: Mismatch with germline at one junction end may stem from a read error. The chain combines TRBV28 with TRBJ1-2, with D possibly matching TRBD1 (5 bases). The CDR3 totals 18 residues. In germline, CDR1 is MDHEN, CDR2 SYDVKM. CDR3 nucleotides: TGTGCCAGCCACTTTTCGTGGTTGGGACGTATCATTAACTATCGCTACACCTTC. This encodes CASHFSWLGRIINYRYTF.

In its sample, this clonotype was seen many times. This chain uses TRBV7-2 with TRBJ2-4, with 10 nucleotides matching TRBD2. The CDR3 has 17 amino acids. Trimming at V came to 4 bases and at J to 8 bases, leaving 14 bases not matched to a gene. CDR1 and CDR2 (germline): SGHTA, FQGNSA. The CDR3 sequence is CASSSPIAGGWADIQYF. The CDR3 DNA reads TGTGCCAGCAGCTCTCCAATAGCGGGAGGTTGGGCTGACATTCAGTACTTC.

Comment on this clonotype: Mismatch with germline at one junction end may stem from a read error. CDR3 bases: TGTGCCAGCACCTTAGGGGACGGTCCCTACGAGCAGTACTTC. It yields the protein CASTLGDGPYEQYF. The gene calls are TRBV7-6 and TRBJ2-7; either TRBD1 or TRBD2 may supply D (5 bases each). CDR3 length: 14 residues. Looked up from germline, CDR1 is SGHVS and CDR2 is FNYEAQ.

The chain combines TRBV28 with TRBJ2-7; 9 bases are shared with TRBD2. The V gene end was trimmed by 7 bases and the J gene end by 6 bases; junction bases not matched to a gene: 13. This CDR3 contains 15 residues. CDR1 MDHEN and CDR2 SYDVKM come from the germline V gene. DNA of the CDR3: TGTGCCAGCACAGCGGGAGGAGGGGTCCTTGGCGAGCAGTACTTC. This codes for CASTAGGGVLGEQYF.